The source of this TCR beta chain is a study of blood T cell repertoires in COVID-19. Whole-study context: COVID-19 samples from acute and convalescent phases originated in the United States, Italy and Spain. T cells, B-cell-depleted T cells, or PBMCs provided the cDNA or gDNA that served as material.

As originally analysed: Amplification of reference gene primers provided the estimated nucleated cell counts. Clones were read by immunoSEQ multiplex PCR, and TCRdb kept only the in-frame ones, dropping some. Clone size and the V and J calls come from that table; the DNA yielded D and trimming. This repertoire shows 150,000 to 200,000 clones, 70% to 90% found once; its top ten account for nearly 8.5%. This CDR3 region has 14 residues. From germline, CDR1 is SNHLY and CDR2 FYNNEI. J was trimmed by 6 bases and V by 6 bases; bases with no gene match: 7. This chain connects TRBV2 to TRBJ2-3; 9 nucleotides line up with TRBD2. This TCR was recovered from a man aged 55-75 years with acute or convalescent COVID-19. The sample consisted of peripheral blood. Here the CDR3 DNA reads TGTGCCAGCAGGGAGCTAGCGGGACGGGATACGCAGTATTTT. It specifies CASRELAGRDTQYF.